This is a list of T cell receptor beta chains from one sample in a study of blood T cell repertoires in COVID-19. Clones were read by immunoSEQ multiplex PCR, and TCRdb kept only the in-frame ones, dropping some. The table records hundreds of thousands of clones, over 70% of them present only once. Sequences were obtained from peripheral blood. The source is a woman between 40 and 55 years old who had recovered from COVID-19. The CDR3 runs from the conserved cysteine through the conserved F or W. Fields, in order: V gene, D gene, J gene, clone size, CDR3 protein, CDR3 DNA. The D gene is left open where the match is weak. Clone size is shown for a subset of rows, as once, few, many or a class of expanded clone.

>TRBV9|NA|TRBJ2-7|NA
CASSGGAERVFYEQYF
TGTGCCAGCAGCGGAGGGGCGGAGCGGGTCTTCTACGAGCAGTACTTC
>TRBV6-5|NA|TRBJ1-6|NA
CASSSRPGLNSPLHF
TGTGCCAGCAGTTCCCGGCCGGGACTAAATTCACCCCTCCACTTT
>TRBV7-6|NA|TRBJ2-3|few
CASSLEASGQTDTQYF
TGTGCCAGCAGCTTAGAGGCTAGCGGACAGACAGATACGCAGTATTTT
>TRBV5-1|TRBD1|TRBJ2-1|NA
CASSLGGTAYNEQFF
TGCGCCAGCAGCTTGGGGGGGACAGCCTACAATGAGCAGTTCTTC
>TRBV6-6|NA|TRBJ1-2|NA
CASSYSRGDGYTF
TGTGCCAGCAGTTACTCTCGGGGGGATGGCTACACCTTC
>TRBV16|NA|TRBJ2-1|NA
CASSQFEAYNEQFF
TGTGCCAGCAGCCAATTCGAGGCCTACAATGAGCAGTTCTTC
>TRBV3-1/TRBV3-2|NA|TRBJ1-4|once
CASSQVAGSNEKLFF
TGTGCCAGCAGCCAAGTGGCAGGGTCTAATGAAAAACTGTTTTTT
>TRBV10-3|TRBD2|TRBJ2-5|NA
CAISELAEGETQYF
TGTGCCATCAGTGAGCTAGCGGAAGGAGAGACCCAGTACTTC
>TRBV7-9|TRBD1|TRBJ2-3|NA
CASSTRQGRAPSSTDTQYF
TGTGCCAGCAGCACCCGACAGGGTCGGGCCCCGTCTAGCACAGATACGCAGTATTTT
>TRBV9|TRBD2|TRBJ2-7|NA
CASSVDGGLAFGEQYF
TGTGCCAGCAGCGTAGATGGGGGACTAGCTTTTGGGGAGCAGTACTTC
>TRBV5-1|NA|TRBJ1-4|few
CASSLQGGGTNEKLFF
TGCGCCAGCAGCTTGCAGGGAGGAGGCACTAATGAAAAACTGTTTTTT
>TRBV7-9|TRBD1|TRBJ1-2|NA
CASSYRGGEGYTF
TGTGCCAGCAGCTACAGAGGGGGCGAGGGCTACACCTTC
>TRBV7-2|NA|TRBJ2-5|once
CASSLDFFGETQYF
TGTGCCAGCAGCTTAGATTTTTTCGGGGAGACCCAGTACTTC
>TRBV30|NA|TRBJ2-7|few
CAWTPGFDEQYF
TGTGCCTGGACGCCAGGGTTCGACGAGCAGTACTTC
>TRBV3-1/TRBV3-2|TRBD2|TRBJ2-7|NA
CASSQGGLNSYEQYF
TGTGCCAGCAGCCAAGGGGGACTAAACTCCTACGAGCAGTACTTC
>TRBV10-2|TRBD2|TRBJ2-3|NA
CASSEFSGGAKQYF
TGCGCCAGCAGTGAATTTTCCGGGGGGGCCAAACAGTATTTT
>TRBV6-5|NA|TRBJ1-2|NA
CASGPNYGYTF
TGTGCCAGCGGGCCTAACTATGGCTACACCTTC
>TRBV25-1|TRBD1|TRBJ1-3|NA
CASSDYRGGGNTIYF
TGTGCCAGCAGTGATTACAGGGGAGGAGGAAACACCATATATTTT
>TRBV30|NA|TRBJ1-6|NA
CAWTEGLFNSPLHF
TGTGCCTGGACGGAGGGTTTATTTAATTCACCCCTCCACTTT
>TRBV11-1|TRBD2|TRBJ2-4|once
CASSTGGGNIQYF
TGTGCCAGCAGCACCGGGGGGGGAAACATTCAGTACTTC
>TRBV27|NA|TRBJ1-1|NA
CASSPSTVVNTEAFF
TGTGCCAGCAGTCCTTCGACAGTGGTGAACACTGAAGCTTTCTTT
>TRBV14|TRBD2|TRBJ2-3|NA
CASSQDRGGTQYF
TGTGCCAGCAGCCAAGATCGGGGGGGAACGCAGTATTTT
>TRBV5-6|TRBD2|TRBJ2-7|few
CASSPAGGSPYYEQYF
TGTGCCAGCAGCCCCGCGGGGGGGTCCCCATATTACGAGCAGTACTTC
>TRBV6-1|TRBD1|TRBJ1-2|NA
CASSDRLWTGGYGYTF
TGTGCCAGCAGTGACCGCCTCTGGACAGGCGGCTATGGCTACACCTTC
>TRBV6-2/TRBV6-3|TRBD2|TRBJ2-7|once
CASSRRTREYEQYF
TGTGCCAGCAGTCGCCGGACTAGAGAATACGAGCAGTACTTC
>TRBV9|TRBD2|TRBJ2-5|once
CASSVAGGQETQYF
TGTGCCAGCAGCGTAGCGGGAGGTCAAGAGACCCAGTACTTC
>TRBV27|NA|TRBJ2-2|NA
CASSLFSGELFF
TGTGCCAGCAGCCTTTTTAGCGGGGAGCTGTTTTTT
>TRBV27|NA|TRBJ1-5|NA
CASSLGRGIPNQPQHF
TGTGCCAGCAGTTTGGGTAGGGGGATCCCCAATCAGCCCCAGCATTTT
>TRBV5-1|TRBD1|TRBJ2-7|NA
CASSGQGSYEQYF
TGCGCCAGCAGTGGACAGGGGTCCTACGAGCAGTACTTC
>TRBV2|TRBD1|TRBJ1-1|NA
CASSENRGKGAEAFF
TGTGCCAGCAGCGAAAACAGGGGCAAGGGCGCGGAAGCTTTCTTT
>TRBV4-2|TRBD1|TRBJ2-7|NA
CASSQDRDRGSYEQYF
TGTGCCAGCAGCCAAGATCGGGACAGGGGATCCTACGAGCAGTACTTC
>TRBV7-2|NA|TRBJ2-1|few
CASSLSMSYNEQFF
TGTGCCAGCAGCTTGTCTATGTCCTACAATGAGCAGTTCTTC
>TRBV29-1|TRBD1|TRBJ2-7|NA
CSAWGGTGADEQYF
TGCAGCGCCTGGGGTGGGACAGGGGCCGACGAGCAGTACTTC
>TRBV19|TRBD1|TRBJ2-3|NA
CASMPGQGTDTQYF
TGTGCCAGTATGCCGGGACAGGGGACAGATACGCAGTATTTT
>TRBV4-1|TRBD1|TRBJ1-2|NA
CASSTRQGNYYGYTF
TGCGCCAGCAGCACCCGACAGGGCAATTACTATGGCTACACCTTC
>TRBV12-3/TRBV12-4|NA|TRBJ1-1|NA
CASSTEWNTEAFF
TGTGCCAGCAGTACAGAATGGAACACTGAAGCTTTCTTT
>TRBV7-9|NA|TRBJ2-1|NA
CASSLTGHIDNEQFF
TGTGCCAGCAGCCTTACGGGACACATCGACAATGAGCAGTTCTTC
>TRBV3-1/TRBV3-2|TRBD2|TRBJ2-3|NA
CASSLGLAQGTQYF
TGTGCCAGCAGCCTAGGACTAGCCCAGGGTACGCAGTATTTT
>TRBV9|TRBD1|TRBJ1-1|NA
CASSYTGGGGTEAFF
TGTGCCAGCAGTTACACAGGGGGCGGTGGGACTGAAGCTTTCTTT
>TRBV6-5|TRBD2|TRBJ2-7|NA
CASRTSGGGDEQYF
TGTGCCAGCAGGACTAGCGGGGGTGGCGACGAGCAGTACTTC
>TRBV29-1|TRBD1|TRBJ1-2|NA
CSGAQGTYGYTF
TGCAGCGGCGCACAGGGGACCTATGGCTACACCTTC
>TRBV19|NA|TRBJ1-2|NA
CASSIGFRSGYTF
TGTGCCAGTAGTATTGGGTTTCGGAGTGGCTACACCTTC
>TRBV4-3|NA|TRBJ2-1|few
CASSQDWASANEQFF
TGCGCCAGCAGCCAAGATTGGGCTAGCGCGAATGAGCAGTTCTTC
>TRBV5-4|TRBD1|TRBJ1-5|few
CASSLDGQGHQPQHF
TGTGCCAGCAGCTTGGACGGACAGGGGCATCAGCCCCAGCATTTT
>TRBV30|NA|TRBJ1-4|once
CAWSFRGAGEKLFF
TGTGCCTGGAGTTTTCGGGGGGCAGGAGAAAAACTGTTTTTT
>TRBV3-1/TRBV3-2|TRBD1|TRBJ1-1|NA
CASSLTGANTEAFF
TGTGCCAGCAGCCTGACAGGGGCGAACACTGAAGCTTTCTTT
>TRBV23-1|TRBD1|TRBJ1-2|once
CASSLTGGDGYTF
TGCGCCAGCAGTCTTACAGGGGGTGATGGCTACACCTTC
>TRBV11-3|TRBD2|TRBJ2-7|NA
CASSLALASGGIPYEQYF
TGTGCCAGCAGCTTAGCTCTGGCTAGCGGGGGGATCCCCTACGAGCAGTACTTC